The 21 T cell receptor beta chains reported below all come from one sample, sequenced in a study of blood T cell repertoires in COVID-19. TCRdb's copy holds only in-frame clones and misses some; the assay was immunoSEQ multiplex PCR. This sample carries tens of thousands of clones, about 89% of them seen once, and the ten largest clones take 1.5% to 2.5%. Sequencing was performed on peripheral blood. The receptors shown here come from a woman aged 60-70 years with acute or convalescent COVID-19.

V is TRBV30 and J is TRBJ1-4, with 8 nucleotides matching TRBD1. The germline V gene encodes CDR1 GTSNPN and CDR2 SVGIG (reference sequence). CDR3 length: 13 residues. Trimming took 3 bases from V and 7 from J; bases not matched to a gene: 4. The CDR3 DNA reads as TGTGCCTGGAGGGGACAGGTTGGTGAAAAACTGTTTTTT. Translated, it gives CAWRGQVGEKLFF.

The chain combines TRBV27 with TRBJ2-2; the match to TRBD2 covers 11 bases. V trimming: 5 bases; J trimming: 5 bases; junction bases outside the gene matches: 10. This CDR3 region has 17 residues. Germline V CDR1 and CDR2: MNHEY, SMNVEV (reference sequence). CDR3 in DNA: TGTGCCAGCAGTCAGATGGCTCTAGCGGGAGGAACCGGGGAGCTGTTTTTT. This gives the protein CASSQMALAGGTGELFF.

The chain carries TRBV9 and TRBJ2-3; 13 bases fit TRBD2. This CDR3 spans 17 amino acids. Trimming cost V 4 bases and J 5 bases; bases outside gene matches: 10. Germline V gene sequence: CDR1 SGDLS, CDR2 YYNGEE. The CDR3 sequence is CASSQQGLAGSKDTQYF. In DNA, the CDR3 is TGTGCCAGCAGCCAGCAGGGACTAGCGGGAAGTAAAGATACGCAGTATTTT.

The V call is TRBV6-4, the J call TRBJ2-1; 10 bases fit TRBD1. This CDR3 is built from 15 residues. V dropped 5 bases and J dropped 8; count of bases not matched to a gene: 9. Germline loops: CDR1 MRHNA, CDR2 SNTAGT. CDR3 nucleotides: TGTGCCAGCAGTCGAGGACAGGGGGTTGAGGATGAGCAGTTCTTC. Its protein product is CASSRGQGVEDEQFF.

The V and J genes are TRBV9 and TRBJ2-3; TRBD1 matches 8 bases. The V gene's germline CDR1 is SGDLS and CDR2 YYNGEE. This CDR3 is 15 amino acids long. The V gene end was trimmed by 3 bases and the J gene end by 0 bases; junction bases not matched to a gene: 3. The CDR3 reads CASSEGQGSTDTQYF. CDR3 sequence (DNA): TGTGCCAGCAGCGAAGGACAGGGAAGCACAGATACGCAGTATTTT.

The chain is built from TRBV10-3 and TRBJ1-3; 7 nucleotides line up with TRBD1. The CDR3 has 14 amino acids. V was clipped by 11 bases and J by 0 bases; unmatched bases: 7. CDR1 is ENHRY, CDR2 SYGVKD, per germline. The CDR3 nucleotides are TGTGCCTTGGGGGACAGCCGCTCTGGAAACACCATATATTTT. This sequence encodes CALGDSRSGNTIYF.

This clone has a handful of counts. The genes are TRBV29-1 and TRBJ2-1, with 10 nucleotides matching TRBD1. The trim removed 5 bases at V and 4 bases at J, leaving 5 bases unmatched. Germline V gives CDR1 SQVTM, CDR2 ANQGSEA. This CDR3 has 14 amino acids. DNA for the CDR3: TGCAGCGTTAGGGACAGGGGTGGGTACAATGAGCAGTTCTTC. Translated: CSVRDRGGYNEQFF.

The chain carries TRBV30 and TRBJ1-1, with TRBD1 matching 7 bases. The junction had 11 bases not matched to a gene; V was cut back by 3 bases and J by 4 bases. Germline CDR1 GTSNPN, CDR2 SVGIG (reference sequence). This CDR3 has 15 amino acids. This CDR3 is CAWRPLGTVITEAFF. The CDR3 DNA sequence: TGTGCCTGGAGACCCCTGGGGACAGTGATCACTGAAGCTTTCTTT.

V gene TRBV19 combines with J gene TRBJ1-4; D might be TRBD1 (5 bases). The germline V gene encodes CDR1 LNHDA and CDR2 SQIVND (reference sequence). Trimming stripped 8 bases from V and 6 bases from J, with 16 bases between. The CDR3 contains 14 residues. DNA for the CDR3: TGTGCCAGTGGGAGGCAGGGAAGGGATGAAAAACTGTTTTTT. It specifies CASGRQGRDEKLFF.

This clone was counted a few times. The V call is TRBV5-5, the J call TRBJ2-1; 10 positions agree with TRBD2. J gave up 3 bases and V 4 bases, and 4 bases lay outside the gene matches. CDR1 and CDR2 from the germline V gene are SGHKS and YYEKEE (reference sequence). CDR3 size: 15 residues. This CDR3 is CASSGGTSVYNEQFF. CDR3 DNA sequence: TGTGCCAGCAGCGGCGGGACTAGCGTCTACAATGAGCAGTTCTTC.

This chain uses TRBV5-1 with TRBJ2-3, with 7 bases lining up with TRBD1. The CDR3 covers 14 residues. Germline loops: CDR1 SGHRS, CDR2 YFSETQ. J lost 7 bases, V lost 0 bases, and 5 bases had no gene match. Here the CDR3 DNA reads TGCGCCAGCAGCTTGGGACAGGGAGTCCATACGCAGTATTTT. Amino acids: CASSLGQGVHTQYF.

The genes are TRBV6-2 or TRBV6-3 and TRBJ2-7; D unresolved. V was trimmed by 0 bases and J by 0 bases, leaving 12 bases between them. The germline V gene encodes CDR1 MNHEY and CDR2 SVGEGT. The CDR3 is 16 residues long. The CDR3 sequence is CASSYSRGGSSYEQYF. In DNA form, the CDR3 reads TGTGCCAGCAGTTACTCGAGAGGCGGCAGCTCCTACGAGCAGTACTTC.

V gene TRBV5-5 combines with J gene TRBJ2-1, with 8 bases identical to TRBD1. Trimming at V came to 1 base and at J to 2 bases, leaving 2 bases not matched to a gene. From germline, CDR1 is SGHKS and CDR2 YYEKEE (reference sequence). The CDR3 is 15 amino acids. CDR3 in amino acids: CASSLQGAPYNEQFF. Here the CDR3 DNA reads TGTGCCAGCAGCTTGCAGGGGGCCCCCTACAATGAGCAGTTCTTC.

This sequence joins TRBV24-1 and TRBJ2-5, with TRBD2 matching over 8 bases. The CDR3 is made up of 15 amino acids. V was clipped by 2 bases and J by 2 bases; unmatched bases: 3. CDR1 and CDR2 (germline): KGHDR, SFDVKD. The CDR3 is CATSDSGGGQETQYF. CDR3 nucleotides: TGTGCCACCAGTGATTCTGGCGGGGGGCAAGAGACCCAGTACTTC.

The gene calls are TRBV18 and TRBJ1-1; 11 nucleotides agree with TRBD1. In germline, CDR1 is KGHSH, CDR2 LQKENI. Trimming took 4 bases from V and 4 from J; bases not matched to a gene: 2. This CDR3 comprises 14 residues. The CDR3 is CASSRGQGATEAFF. DNA of the CDR3: TGTGCCAGCTCACGAGGACAGGGGGCCACTGAAGCTTTCTTT.

The chain is built from TRBV5-6 and TRBJ1-2, with 7 bases lining up with TRBD1. CDR1 is SGHDT and CDR2 is YYEEEE in the germline V gene. Trimming at V came to 4 bases and at J to 5 bases, leaving 14 bases not matched to a gene. The CDR3 runs to 16 residues. Written as DNA, the CDR3 is TGTGCCAGCAGCCCTCAACCCGGACAGGTAGTATATGGCTACACCTTC. It yields the protein CASSPQPGQVVYGYTF.

The V and J genes are TRBV27 and TRBJ2-1; TRBD2 matches at 10 bases. The CDR3 runs 18 residues. Germline V gives CDR1 MNHEY, CDR2 SMNVEV (reference sequence). Trimming at V came to 6 bases and at J to 6 bases, leaving 17 bases not matched to a gene. The CDR3 nucleotides are TGTGCCAGCAGCTACCACCTTACCCCCGGGACTAGCGTCAATGAGCAGTTCTTC. Its protein product is CASSYHLTPGTSVNEQFF.

J is TRBJ2-2 and V is TRBV2, with 7 bases fitting TRBD1. V lost 11 bases and J lost 0; bases outside the gene matches: 6. Germline CDR1 is SNHLY and CDR2 is FYNNEI. The CDR3 runs 14 residues. The CDR3 region has the DNA TGTGCCTGTACCGGGACAGCGAACACCGGGGAGCTGTTTTTT. Its protein is CACTGTANTGELFF.

The rearrangement uses TRBV5-6 and TRBJ1-6; TRBD1 agrees at 9 bases. CDR1 is SGHDT, CDR2 YYEEEE, per germline. The CDR3 has 13 residues. Unmatched junction bases numbered 5, after V lost 6 bases and J lost 10 bases. The CDR3 sequence: CASTGTGRSPLHF. The DNA for the CDR3 is TGTGCCAGCACCGGGACAGGGCGGTCACCCCTCCACTTT.

The J gene is TRBJ2-5, the V gene TRBV6-5; 8 bases line up with TRBD2. Germline V gives CDR1 MNHEY, CDR2 SVGAGI. The CDR3 is 13 amino acids. The ends lost 6 bases at V and 5 bases at J; junction bases unmatched: 5. In DNA form, the CDR3 reads TGTGCCAGCAGCCTCGGGGGGGCGGAGACCCAGTACTTC. Amino acid sequence: CASSLGGAETQYF.

The rearrangement links TRBV24-1 to TRBJ1-4, with D possibly matching TRBD1 (6 bases). V was cut by 6 bases and J by 5 bases, with 18 bases left in between. Germline CDR1 and CDR2: KGHDR and SFDVKD. This CDR3 spans 16 amino acids. The CDR3 DNA follows: TGTGCCACCAGTACCCCAGTGGGGACAAGGAATGAAAAACTGTTTTTT. Translation gives CATSTPVGTRNEKLFF.